These 30 T cell receptor beta chains came from one sample sequenced in a study of OX40 agonist ivuxolimab in advanced cancers. Assay used: immunoSEQ multiplex PCR; TCRdb lists only in-frame clones, some missing. Here the sample spans about 38,000 clones, roughly nine tenths being singletons. The starting material was CD4+ or CD8+ T cells sorted from blood, obtained in a trial of the OX40 agonist ivuxolimab. The source is an adult with an advanced solid tumor such as melanoma, head and neck, liver or kidney cancer.

This clone showed up just once. This chain uses TRBV6-5 with TRBJ1-2; weak D call: TRBD1 (6 bases). Germline CDR1 reads MNHEY; CDR2 reads SVGAGI. Trimming removed 11 bases at V and 6 bases at J, with 19 bases between. There are 13 residues in the CDR3. CDR3 coding DNA: TGTGCCCCGCCGACGGGGGCGAGCCATGGCTACACCTTC. The encoded protein is CAPPTGASHGYTF.

In DNA, the CDR3 is TGTGCCAGCAGCCCGGGACAGAACTATGGCTACACCTTC. The encoded protein is CASSPGQNYGYTF. The chain is built from TRBV7-3 and TRBJ1-2, with 7 positions matching TRBD1. This CDR3 contains 13 residues. Germline lookup yields CDR1 SGHTA and CDR2 FQGTGA. With V trimmed by 5 bases and J by 2 bases, 2 bases remained unmatched.

The chain uses TRBV7-2 and TRBJ2-7; D is undetermined. The germline V gene encodes CDR1 SGHTA and CDR2 FQGNSA. V was pared by 2 bases and J by 4 bases, with 3 bases between. The CDR3 consists of 11 residues. As DNA, the CDR3 is TGTGCCAGCAGCTTAATGTACGAGCAGTACTTC. Translation: CASSLMYEQYF.

V gene TRBV9 combines with J gene TRBJ2-5, with TRBD2 identical over 8 bases. CDR1 and CDR2 (germline): SGDLS, YYNGEE. This CDR3 is 17 amino acids long. The trim removed 0 bases at V and 0 bases at J, leaving 7 bases unmatched. CDR3 in DNA: TGTGCCAGCAGCGTAGCCCGGGGGGGGTCGGACCAAGAGACCCAGTACTTC. It specifies CASSVARGGSDQETQYF.

V is TRBV4-1 and J is TRBJ2-1; D ambiguous. CDR3 length: 13 residues. The germline CDR1 and CDR2 sequences are MGHRA and YSYEKL. V lost 0 bases to trimming and J lost 5 bases, with 5 bases between them. CDR3 in DNA: TGCGCCAGCAGCCAAGATCAACACAATGAGCAGTTCTTC. Amino acids: CASSQDQHNEQFF.

The chain has TRBV28 and TRBJ1-2, with a tentative D call TRBD1 (5 bases). Germline V gene lookup returns CDR1 MDHEN and CDR2 SYDVKM. V was clipped by 11 bases and J by 1 base, with 17 bases between them. This CDR3 is 14 amino acids long. Here the CDR3 reads CAGCDRLYNYGYTF. The DNA for the CDR3 is TGTGCCGGATGCGACAGACTCTATAACTATGGCTACACCTTC.

The chain recombines TRBV27 with TRBJ2-7; 9 nucleotides line up with TRBD1. This CDR3 is built from 14 residues. CDR1 is MNHEY and CDR2 is SMNVEV in the germline V gene (reference sequence). After removal of 10 bases from V and 4 bases from J, the junction contained 11 bases not matched to a gene. The DNA of the CDR3 is TGTGCCACCCCCAAGGGGGACAGGGCATACGAGCAGTACTTC. Amino acid sequence: CATPKGDRAYEQYF.

This sequence joins TRBV6-5 and TRBJ2-7; D is perhaps TRBD2 (6 bases). The CDR3 length is 12 residues. The ends were cut back, 5 bases at V and 2 bases at J, with 7 bases in the middle. CDR1 is MNHEY and CDR2 is SVGAGI in the germline V gene. The CDR3 sequence: CASSRGTYEQYF. As DNA, the CDR3 is TGTGCCAGCAGTCGGGGGACCTACGAGCAGTACTTC.

V is TRBV14 and J is TRBJ2-5, with D perhaps matching TRBD1 or TRBD2 (5 bases each). Between the trimmed V and J ends, which lost 6 bases and 4 bases, there was a span of 15 bases. The CDR3 extends over 14 amino acids. Germline assignment: CDR1 SGHDN and CDR2 FVKESK. CDR3 nucleotides: TGTGCCAGCAGTGGGTGGGGGATTGGAGAGACCCAGTACTTC. Its translation: CASSGWGIGETQYF.

The V and J genes are TRBV7-9 and TRBJ1-4; no clear D. Looked up from germline, CDR1 is SEHNR and CDR2 is FQNEAQ (reference sequence). V was pared by 1 base and J by 9 bases, with 6 bases between. There are 12 residues in the CDR3. The CDR3, as DNA: TGTGCCAGCAGCTTAGGGGGAAAAAAACTGTTTTTT. Its protein is CASSLGGKKLFF.

The V call is TRBV7-6, the J call TRBJ2-5; a weak D match, TRBD2 (5 bases). Looked up from germline, CDR1 is SGHVS and CDR2 is FNYEAQ. This CDR3 is 15 amino acids long. Trimming shortened V by 1 base and J by 4 bases, and 13 bases separated the two germline ends. CDR3 DNA sequence: TGTGCCAGCAGCTTAGTAGTCGGGGAAGGAGAGACCCAGTACTTC. It translates to CASSLVVGEGETQYF.

The chain is built from TRBV2 and TRBJ2-3, with 8 bases lining up with TRBD2. V was clipped by 4 bases and J by 2 bases; unmatched bases: 8. CDR1 SNHLY and CDR2 FYNNEI come from the germline V gene. The CDR3 is 16 residues long. CDR3 DNA: TGTGCCAGCAGTGTTGAGTCTAGCGGGCCCACAGATACGCAGTATTTT. Its protein is CASSVESSGPTDTQYF. Using reference TRBV2 and TRBJ2-3 for the parts outside the CDR3, the full variable domain is EPEVTQTPSHQVTQMGQEVILRCVPISNHLYFYWYRQILGQKVEFLVSFYNNEISEKSEIFDDQFSVERPDGSNFTLKIRSTKLEDSAMYFCASSVESSGPTDTQYFGPGTRLTVL.

The chain employs TRBV19 and TRBJ2-3; 10 nucleotides align to TRBD2. This CDR3 has 17 amino acids. Unmatched junction bases numbered 8, after V lost 3 bases and J lost 2 bases. The germline CDR1 and CDR2 sequences are LNHDA and SQIVND (reference sequence). CDR3 residues: CASSMRISGGITDTQYF. The CDR3 region has the DNA TGTGCCAGTAGTATGAGAATTAGCGGGGGGATCACAGATACGCAGTATTTT. Combining the CDR3 with reference TRBV19 and TRBJ2-3 gives the whole variable domain DGGITQSPKYLFRKEGQNVTLSCEQNLNHDAMYWYRQDPGQGLRLIYYSQIVNDFQKGDIAEGYSVSREKKESFPLTVTSAQKNPTAFYLCASSMRISGGITDTQYFGPGTRLTVL.

The V and J genes are TRBV9 and TRBJ2-3; D uncertain. The length of the CDR3 is 16 residues. The ends were cut back, 0 bases at V and 2 bases at J, with 13 bases in the middle. Germline V lookup: CDR1 SGDLS, CDR2 YYNGEE. Here the CDR3 reads CASSVARTDPTDTQYF. CDR3 DNA: TGTGCCAGCAGCGTAGCTAGAACAGACCCCACAGATACGCAGTATTTT.

This chain joins TRBV12-1 and TRBJ2-7; TRBD2, as called in the table, went unchecked against the DNA. TRBV12-1 constitutes a pseudogene. The CDR3 is 15 residues long. CDR3 in amino acids: CASSRSSGGKDEQYF. In DNA form, the CDR3 reads TGTGCCAGCAGCCGGTCTAGCGGGGGGAAGGACGAGCAGTACTTC.

CDR3 DNA sequence: TGTGCCAGCAGTGAGGGTGGCAATCAGCCCCAGCATTTT. This sequence encodes CASSEGGNQPQHF. The chain combines TRBV2 with TRBJ1-5; D call uncertain. Germline lookup yields CDR1 SNHLY and CDR2 FYNNEI. The CDR3 has 13 amino acids. V lost 3 bases and J 2 bases, leaving 5 bases between the germline ends. Together with reference TRBV2 and TRBJ1-5, the CDR3 gives the full variable domain: EPEVTQTPSHQVTQMGQEVILRCVPISNHLYFYWYRQILGQKVEFLVSFYNNEISEKSEIFDDQFSVERPDGSNFTLKIRSTKLEDSAMYFCASSEGGNQPQHFGDGTRLSIL.

This clone came up a few times. The chain joins TRBV1 to TRBJ2-3. TRBV1 is reported as a pseudogene. The CDR3 contains 10 residues. DNA for the CDR3: TGCACCAGCAACACAGATACGCAGTATTTT. Protein: CTSNTDTQYF.

This clone was seen a single time. The chain is built from TRBV4-1 and TRBJ2-1; D remains unclear. The CDR3 length is 14 residues. The V gene lost 0 bases and the J gene lost 9 bases, with 12 bases spanning the gap. Germline assignment: CDR1 MGHRA and CDR2 YSYEKL. Here the CDR3 DNA reads TGCGCCAGCAGCCAAGAGTCGTTAACGGGTGAGCAGTTCTTC. It specifies CASSQESLTGEQFF.

This clone is termed medium-sized. The chain is built from TRBV28 and TRBJ1-2; 11 bases are a match to TRBD1. Germline CDR1 MDHEN, CDR2 SYDVKM. This CDR3 region has 16 residues. V lost 3 bases, J lost 4 bases, and 7 bases stayed unmatched. The DNA of the CDR3 is TGTGCCAGCAGTTTGACTCGGACAGGGGGCGTCTATGGCTACACCTTC. Translation: CASSLTRTGGVYGYTF.

V and J are TRBV13 and TRBJ1-2; 8 bases line up with TRBD1. Trimming removed 7 bases from V and 5 bases from J; junction bases left unmatched: 9. The CDR3 spans 14 residues. Looked up from germline, CDR1 is PRHDT and CDR2 is FYEKMQ (reference sequence). The CDR3 nucleotides are TGTGCCAGCACCCAGGGGGCGATTACGTATGGCTACACCTTC. Encoded protein: CASTQGAITYGYTF.

The chain is built from TRBV14 and TRBJ1-1; unclear D gene. CDR3 length equals 18 residues. Germline V CDR1 and CDR2: SGHDN, FVKESK. With 1 base removed from V and 1 base from J, the gap between germline ends came to 19 bases. CDR3 protein: CASSQVPDIFLANTEAFF. The CDR3 coding sequence is TGTGCCAGCAGCCAAGTGCCAGATATCTTCCTTGCGAACACTGAAGCTTTCTTT.

The chain couples TRBV6-6 to TRBJ2-1, with D perhaps TRBD1 or TRBD2 (5 bases each). Germline CDR1 and CDR2: MNHNY and SVGAGI (reference sequence). The CDR3 length is 15 residues. The V end lost 7 bases, the J end lost 2 bases, and 15 bases lay between the germline ends. The CDR3 DNA reads TGTGCCAGCACCCTCGGACTGGGGGCCTACAATGAGCAGTTCTTC. It translates to CASTLGLGAYNEQFF.

The rearrangement uses TRBV18 and TRBJ2-2; no reliable D call. The CDR3 sequence is 17 residues long. Germline V lookup: CDR1 KGHSH, CDR2 LQKENI. The germline V and J ends were trimmed by 0 bases and 0 bases, with 11 bases remaining between them. CDR3 bases: TGTGCCAGCTCACCACCGGAACGGATTGCGAACACCGGGGAGCTGTTTTTT. It encodes CASSPPERIANTGELFF. Full variable domain (rest looked up from reference TRBV18 and TRBJ2-2): NAGVMQNPRHLVRRRGQEARLRCSPMKGHSHVYWYRQLPEEGLKFMVYLQKENIIDESGMPKERFSAEFPKEGPSILRIQQVVRGDSAAYFCASSPPERIANTGELFFGEGSRLTVL.

J is TRBJ1-6 and V is TRBV9; D possibly corresponds to TRBD1 (6 bases). CDR1 is SGDLS and CDR2 is YYNGEE in the germline V gene. The CDR3 is 14 amino acids. The V end lost 0 bases, the J end lost 9 bases, and 10 bases lay between the germline ends. CDR3: CASSVAGVGSPLHF. DNA of the CDR3: TGTGCCAGCAGCGTAGCAGGGGTTGGTTCACCCCTCCACTTT.

This chain uses TRBV7-8 with TRBJ1-5; perhaps TRBD1 as D (5 bases). Germline CDR1 reads SGHVS; CDR2 reads FQNEAQ. The CDR3 totals 16 residues. The V end was cut by 5 bases, the J end by 8 bases, with 22 bases between. CDR3 sequence: CASSQNRDGGLKPQHF. As DNA, the CDR3 is TGTGCCAGCAGCCAAAACCGGGACGGTGGATTGAAGCCCCAGCATTTT.

The rearrangement uses TRBV7-8 and TRBJ2-3; D is possibly TRBD2 (5 bases). V lost 2 bases to trimming and J lost 3 bases, with 9 bases between them. The CDR3 covers 14 residues. In germline, CDR1 is SGHVS, CDR2 FQNEAQ. The CDR3 sequence is CASSLFGVTDTQYF. The DNA of the CDR3 is TGTGCCAGCAGCTTATTCGGGGTGACAGATACGCAGTATTTT.

The chain carries TRBV28 and TRBJ1-1; TRBD1 might be the D (6 bases). CDR1 and CDR2 (germline): MDHEN, SYDVKM. V lost 4 bases, J lost 1 base, and 16 bases lay in between. This CDR3 contains 16 residues. The CDR3 loop reads CASSSPNTGPNTEAFF. The CDR3 coding sequence is TGTGCCAGCAGTTCGCCCAATACAGGGCCGAACACTGAAGCTTTCTTT.

The gene calls are TRBV19 and TRBJ1-2; D call uncertain. The germline gives CDR1 LNHDA, CDR2 SQIVND (reference sequence). The CDR3 runs 15 residues. V was shortened by 7 bases and J by 2 bases, with 17 bases between the two germline ends. The chain's CDR3 is CASTEPGSRNYGYTF. CDR3 coding DNA: TGTGCCAGTACCGAACCCGGGTCGAGGAACTATGGCTACACCTTC.

This clone was counted a single time. This sample includes further DNA sequences coding for the same CDR3. V is TRBV2 and J is TRBJ1-2, with TRBD1 matching 7 bases. Germline V CDR1 and CDR2: SNHLY, FYNNEI. The CDR3 runs to 14 residues. After removal of 3 bases from V and 4 bases from J, the junction contained 5 bases not matched to a gene. CDR3 in amino acids: CASSDGTEGYGYTF. The CDR3 coding sequence is TGTGCCAGCAGTGACGGGACAGAAGGCTATGGCTACACCTTC.

The genes are TRBV4-1 and TRBJ2-7; D not certain. The germline CDR1 and CDR2 sequences are MGHRA and YSYEKL. The CDR3 runs to 14 residues. V was shortened by 0 bases and J by 4 bases, with 10 bases between the two germline ends. CDR3 nucleotide sequence: TGCGCCAGCAGCCAAGATCTGTGGGAATACGAGCAGTACTTC. It translates to CASSQDLWEYEQYF.